The 5 T cell receptor beta chains reported below all come from one sample, sequenced in a study of T-cell reconstitution after alpha-beta-depleted transplantation in children. Construction of the TCRbeta library involved unique molecular identifiers. TCRdb ran MiXCR on the PCR reads and lists one entry per CDR3 protein. Of under 850,000 distinct CDR3 sequences in the sample, around 13% were seen once. Sequencing was performed on PBMCs, taken before TCRalphabeta/CD19-depleted stem cell transplant. These receptor sequences come from a girl aged 2 to 9 with congenital amegakaryocytic thrombocytopenia, due to receive a stem cell transplant.

This chain uses TRBV7-2 with TRBJ2-3; a possible D gene is TRBD2 (5 bases). Deletions cut 2 bases from V and 5 bases from J, with 11 bases between. The CDR3 spans 14 residues. Per the germline V gene, CDR1 is SGHTA and CDR2 is FQGNSA. The CDR3 region has the DNA TGTGCCAGCAGCTTAAATTGGGAGCAAGATACGCAGTATTTT. Translated: CASSLNWEQDTQYF. The full variable domain, rest sourced from reference TRBV7-2 and TRBJ2-3, is GAGVSQSPSNKVTEKGKDVELRCDPISGHTALYWYRQSLGQGLEFLIYFQGNSAPDKSGLPSDRFSAERTGGSVSTLTIQRTQQEDSAVYLCASSLNWEQDTQYFGPGTRLTVL.

The CDR3 DNA sequence: TGCAGTGCTTTGACTAGCGGGTATTACAATGAGCAGTTCTTC. Its translation is CSALTSGYYNEQFF. The chain couples TRBV20-1 to TRBJ2-1; 10 positions match TRBD2. Germline CDR1 and CDR2: DFQATT and SNEGSKA (reference sequence). The CDR3 consists of 14 residues. V trimming: 5 bases; J trimming: 4 bases; junction bases outside the gene matches: 5.

The J gene is TRBJ1-2, the V gene TRBV7-3, with 7 bases aligning to TRBD1. This CDR3 spans 15 amino acids. The germline V gene encodes CDR1 SGHTA and CDR2 FQGTGA. V gave up 1 base and J gave up 8 bases; unmatched junction bases: 10. The CDR3 loop is CASSLMGQLRLGYTF. In DNA, the CDR3 is TGTGCCAGCAGCTTAATGGGACAGCTACGATTGGGCTACACCTTC.

This clonotype has just a few counts. The chain employs TRBV19 and TRBJ2-7; 7 nucleotides match TRBD1. This CDR3 is built from 14 residues. Germline trimming cut 1 base from V and 2 bases from J; bases unmatched to any gene: 2. Germline-derived CDR1 and CDR2 are LNHDA and SQIVND (reference sequence). The chain's CDR3 is CASSIAGTAYEQYF. CDR3 DNA sequence: TGTGCCAGTAGTATAGCCGGGACAGCCTACGAGCAGTACTTC. Full variable domain (missing parts from reference TRBV19 and TRBJ2-7): DGGITQSPKYLFRKEGQNVTLSCEQNLNHDAMYWYRQDPGQGLRLIYYSQIVNDFQKGDIAEGYSVSREKKESFPLTVTSAQKNPTAFYLCASSIAGTAYEQYFGPGTRLTVT.

This clonotype appeared many times. This sequence joins TRBV7-9 and TRBJ2-7; D unresolved. CDR1 is SEHNR and CDR2 is FQNEAQ in the germline V gene (reference sequence). Trimming took 10 bases from V and 4 from J, leaving 14 bases between them. The length of the CDR3 is 12 residues. CDR3 sequence (DNA): TGTGCCACGGAAGGTGGTGGTTACGAGCAGTACTTC. This encodes CATEGGGYEQYF.